One sample yielded the 9 T cell receptor beta chains listed below, sequenced in a study of vaccination effects on CD4 cells after COVID-19. Culturing for 9 to 10 days preceded CD4+ T cell isolation. These receptors lack a known antigen. Sequenced by immunoSEQ multiplex PCR; TCRdb stores in-frame clones only, minus some. The sample yields around 46,000 clones, approximately 70% seen once. The starting material was CD4+ T cells from PBMCs cultured without peptide, obtained before COVID-19 vaccination. These receptors were obtained from a human donor who received a COVID-19 vaccine.

The chain links TRBV3-1 (or the pseudogene TRBV3-2) to TRBJ1-2; D not certain. The CDR3 length is 12 residues. Looked up from germline, CDR1 is LGHDT and CDR2 is YNNKEL (reference sequence). V lost 1 base, J lost 4 bases, and 4 bases lay in between. DNA for the CDR3: TGTGCCAGCAGCCAAGCCAGCTATGGCTACACCTTC. It translates to CASSQASYGYTF.

CDR3 bases: TGTGCCAGCTCACCAGGAAGACAGGGACGGGCGGTTGGCTACACCTTC. Translated: CASSPGRQGRAVGYTF. V and J are TRBV18 and TRBJ1-2; TRBD1 matches 7 bases. Germline values: CDR1 KGHSH, CDR2 LQKENI. V was pared by 2 bases and J by 7 bases, with 13 bases of the junction left unmatched. The CDR3 contains 16 residues.

The chain uses TRBV6-6 and TRBJ1-1, with a weak D call TRBD1 (5 bases). Trimming took off 2 bases at V and 8 bases at J, with 12 bases between the two ends. The CDR3 has 13 residues. CDR1 is MNHNY and CDR2 is SVGAGI in the germline V gene (reference sequence). The DNA for the CDR3 is TGTGCCAGCAGTTACGCTTCAGGGCCCGAAGCTTTCTTT. This gives the protein CASSYASGPEAFF.

This clone showed up just once. The CDR3 DNA reads as TGTGCCAGCAGCCTTCGGACTAGCGGGGTCCTCAATGAGCAGTTCTTC. It specifies CASSLRTSGVLNEQFF. The chain combines TRBV4-2 with TRBJ2-1, with 12 bases lining up with TRBD2. The junction had 7 bases not matched to a gene; V was cut back by 4 bases and J by 6 bases. The CDR3 loop spans 16 amino acids. Per germline, CDR1 LGHNA and CDR2 YNFKEQ.

The V gene is TRBV27, the J gene TRBJ1-6; possible D gene TRBD1, 5 bases. Germline values: CDR1 MNHEY, CDR2 SMNVEV (reference sequence). The V end was cut by 1 base, the J end by 5 bases, with 9 bases between. The CDR3 contains 15 residues. The CDR3 protein is CASSLLRGNNSPLHF. DNA for the CDR3: TGTGCCAGCAGTTTATTGAGGGGAAATAATTCACCCCTCCACTTT.

The rearrangement joins TRBV28 to TRBJ1-2; no reliable D call. The germline V gene encodes CDR1 MDHEN and CDR2 SYDVKM. V lost 5 bases to trimming and J lost 4 bases, with 14 bases between them. This CDR3 spans 14 amino acids. The CDR3 region has the DNA TGTGCCAGCAGTCCAGACACTCTGGGCTATGGCTACACCTTC. Encoded protein: CASSPDTLGYGYTF.

This sequence joins TRBV3-1 (or the pseudogene TRBV3-2) and TRBJ2-1, with D possibly being TRBD1 (5 bases). The CDR3 extends over 13 amino acids. Looked up from germline, CDR1 is LGHDT and CDR2 is YNNKEL (reference sequence). V lost 2 bases to trimming and J lost 13 bases, with 15 bases between them. This CDR3 reads CASSQTRDPPQFF. The CDR3 DNA reads as TGTGCCAGCAGCCAAACCAGGGATCCTCCCCAGTTCTTC.

The DNA of the CDR3 is TGTGCCAGCAGTTACTTTCCTAGCGGGGGGGTGTCCTACAATGAGCAGTTCTTC. As protein: CASSYFPSGGVSYNEQFF. The chain links TRBV6-2 or TRBV6-3 to TRBJ2-1, with 12 positions matching TRBD2. This CDR3 contains 18 residues. Germline V gene sequence: CDR1 MNHEY, CDR2 SVGEGT. Trimming took 1 base from V and 1 from J; bases not matched to a gene: 5.

V gene TRBV12-5 combines with J gene TRBJ2-6; TRBD1 matches at 8 bases. Looked up from germline, CDR1 is LGHNT and CDR2 is FRNRAP. This CDR3 has 16 amino acids. The ends lost 6 bases at V and 2 bases at J; junction bases unmatched: 6. The CDR3 nucleotides are TGTGCTAGTGGCAAAACCAGGGGGCCTGGGGCCAACGTCCTGACTTTC. Protein product: CASGKTRGPGANVLTF.